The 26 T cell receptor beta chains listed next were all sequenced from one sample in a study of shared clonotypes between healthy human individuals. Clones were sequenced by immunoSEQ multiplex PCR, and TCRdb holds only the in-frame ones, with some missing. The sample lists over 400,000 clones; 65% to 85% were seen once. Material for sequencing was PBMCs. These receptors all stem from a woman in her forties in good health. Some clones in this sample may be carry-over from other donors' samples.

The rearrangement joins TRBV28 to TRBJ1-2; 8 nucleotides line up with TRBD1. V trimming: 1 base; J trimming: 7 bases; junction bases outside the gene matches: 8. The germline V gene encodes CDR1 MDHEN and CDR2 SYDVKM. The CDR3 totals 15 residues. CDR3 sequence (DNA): TGTGCCAGCAGTTTATTCCCGGGACAGGATGGTGGCTACACCTTC. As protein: CASSLFPGQDGGYTF.

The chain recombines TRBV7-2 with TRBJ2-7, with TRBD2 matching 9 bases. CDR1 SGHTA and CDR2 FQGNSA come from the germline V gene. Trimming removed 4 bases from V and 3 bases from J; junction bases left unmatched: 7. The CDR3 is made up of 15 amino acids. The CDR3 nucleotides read TGTGCCAGCAGCTCAGAGCGGGAGGCTCTCTACGAGCAGTACTTC. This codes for CASSSEREALYEQYF.

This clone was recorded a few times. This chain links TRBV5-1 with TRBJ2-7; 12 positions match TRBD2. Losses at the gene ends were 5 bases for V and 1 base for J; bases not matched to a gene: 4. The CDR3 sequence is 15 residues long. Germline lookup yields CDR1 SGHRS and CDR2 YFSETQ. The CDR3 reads CASRGTSGRSYEQYF. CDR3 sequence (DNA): TGCGCCAGCAGGGGAACTAGCGGGAGGTCCTACGAGCAGTACTTC.

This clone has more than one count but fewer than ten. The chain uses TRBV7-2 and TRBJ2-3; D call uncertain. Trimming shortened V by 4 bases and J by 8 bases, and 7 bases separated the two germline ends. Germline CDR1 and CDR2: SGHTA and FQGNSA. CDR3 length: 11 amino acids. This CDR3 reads CASSSSGTQYF. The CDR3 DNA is TGTGCCAGCAGCTCGTCGGGTACGCAGTATTTT. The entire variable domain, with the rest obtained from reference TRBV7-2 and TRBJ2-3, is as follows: GAGVSQSPSNKVTEKGKDVELRCDPISGHTALYWYRQSLGQGLEFLIYFQGNSAPDKSGLPSDRFSAERTGGSVSTLTIQRTQQEDSAVYLCASSSSGTQYFGPGTRLTVL.

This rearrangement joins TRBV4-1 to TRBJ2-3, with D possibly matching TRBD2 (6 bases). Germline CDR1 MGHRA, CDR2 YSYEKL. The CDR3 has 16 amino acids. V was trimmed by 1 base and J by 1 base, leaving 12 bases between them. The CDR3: CASSQGGAEGTDTQYF. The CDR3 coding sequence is TGCGCCAGCAGCCAAGGCGGGGCGGAAGGCACAGATACGCAGTATTTT.

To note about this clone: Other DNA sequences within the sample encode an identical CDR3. CDR3 coding DNA: TGTGCCAGCAGCTTAGGGAGCTCCTACGAGCAGTACTTC. Translating gives CASSLGSSYEQYF. This chain uses TRBV11-2 with TRBJ2-7, with unresolved D. The CDR3 is made up of 13 amino acids. CDR1 and CDR2 (germline): SGHAT, FQNNGV. V lost 1 base and J lost 0, with 4 bases in between.

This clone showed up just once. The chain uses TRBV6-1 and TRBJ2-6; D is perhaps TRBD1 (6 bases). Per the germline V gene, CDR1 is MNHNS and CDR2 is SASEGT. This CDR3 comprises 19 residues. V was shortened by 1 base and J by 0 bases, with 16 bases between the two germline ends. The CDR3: CASSEDGAGAASGANVLTF. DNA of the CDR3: TGTGCCAGCAGTGAAGACGGTGCAGGGGCCGCCTCTGGGGCCAACGTCCTGACTTTC.

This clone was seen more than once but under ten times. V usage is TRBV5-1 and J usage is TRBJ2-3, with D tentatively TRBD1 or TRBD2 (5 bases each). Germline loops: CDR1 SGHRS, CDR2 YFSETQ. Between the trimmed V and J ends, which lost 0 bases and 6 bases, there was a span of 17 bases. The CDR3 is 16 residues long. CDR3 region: CASSLGGPKPSDTQYF. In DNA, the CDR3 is TGCGCCAGCAGCTTGGGGGGACCAAAACCCTCGGATACGCAGTATTTT. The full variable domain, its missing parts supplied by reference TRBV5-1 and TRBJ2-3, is KAGVTQTPRYLIKTRGQQVTLSCSPISGHRSVSWYQQTPGQGLQFLFEYFSETQRNKGNFPGRFSGRQFSNSRSEMNVSTLELGDSALYLCASSLGGPKPSDTQYFGPGTRLTVL.

CDR3 region: CASSMRGKTEAFF. The CDR3 region has the DNA TGTGCCAGTAGTATGAGAGGGAAAACTGAAGCTTTCTTT. This chain connects TRBV19 to TRBJ1-1; D not resolved. CDR1 is LNHDA, CDR2 SQIVND, per germline (reference sequence). The CDR3 has 13 amino acids. Trimming cost V 3 bases and J 5 bases, with 10 bases left between them.

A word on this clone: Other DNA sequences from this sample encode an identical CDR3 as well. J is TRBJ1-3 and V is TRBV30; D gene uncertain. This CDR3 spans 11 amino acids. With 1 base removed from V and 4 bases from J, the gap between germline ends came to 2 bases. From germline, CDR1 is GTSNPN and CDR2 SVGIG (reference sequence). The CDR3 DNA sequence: TGTGCCTGGAGTGGGGGAAACACCATATATTTT. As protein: CAWSGGNTIYF.

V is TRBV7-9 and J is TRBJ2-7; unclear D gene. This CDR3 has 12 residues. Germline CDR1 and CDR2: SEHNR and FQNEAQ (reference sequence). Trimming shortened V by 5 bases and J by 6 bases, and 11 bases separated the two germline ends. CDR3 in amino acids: CASSPDWGEQYF. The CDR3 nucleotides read TGTGCCAGCAGCCCGGATTGGGGCGAGCAGTACTTC.

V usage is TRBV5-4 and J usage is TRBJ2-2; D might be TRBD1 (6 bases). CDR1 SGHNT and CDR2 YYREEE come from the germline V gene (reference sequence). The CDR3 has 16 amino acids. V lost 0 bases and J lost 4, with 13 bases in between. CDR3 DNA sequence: TGTGCCAGCAGCTTGGCCTCACAGGGTAGCACCGGGGAGCTGTTTTTT. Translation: CASSLASQGSTGELFF. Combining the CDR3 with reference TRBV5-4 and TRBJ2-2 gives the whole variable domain ETGVTQSPTHLIKTRGQQVTLRCSSQSGHNTVSWYQQALGQGPQFIFQYYREEENGRGNFPPRFSGLQFPNYSSELNVNALELDDSALYLCASSLASQGSTGELFFGEGSRLTVL.

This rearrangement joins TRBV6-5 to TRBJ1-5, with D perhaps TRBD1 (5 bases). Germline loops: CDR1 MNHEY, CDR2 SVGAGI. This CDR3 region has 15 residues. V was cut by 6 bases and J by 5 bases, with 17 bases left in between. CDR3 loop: CASRPGGRDYQPQHF. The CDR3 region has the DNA TGTGCCAGCAGACCCGGTGGCAGGGACTATCAGCCCCAGCATTTT.

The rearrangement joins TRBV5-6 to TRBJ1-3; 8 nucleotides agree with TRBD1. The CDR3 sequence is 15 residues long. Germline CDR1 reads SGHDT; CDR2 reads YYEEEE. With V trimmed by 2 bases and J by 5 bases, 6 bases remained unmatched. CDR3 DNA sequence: TGTGCCAGCAGCTTCGGGACAGGACTTAGAAACACCATATATTTT. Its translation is CASSFGTGLRNTIYF.

For the CDR3, the DNA is TGTGCCAGCAGCTTGAGAAGGGGGCCTGGTGAAAAACTGTTTTTT. Encoded protein: CASSLRRGPGEKLFF. The chain joins TRBV7-9 to TRBJ1-4, with 7 bases aligning to TRBD1. The CDR3 contains 15 residues. Trimming cost V 3 bases and J 7 bases; bases outside gene matches: 8. In germline, CDR1 is SEHNR, CDR2 FQNEAQ (reference sequence).

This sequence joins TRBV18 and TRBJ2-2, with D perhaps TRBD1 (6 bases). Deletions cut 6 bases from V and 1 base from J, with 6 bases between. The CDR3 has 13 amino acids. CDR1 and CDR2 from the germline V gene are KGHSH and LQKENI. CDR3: CASSTGNTGELFF. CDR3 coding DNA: TGTGCCAGCTCGACAGGGAACACCGGGGAGCTGTTTTTT.

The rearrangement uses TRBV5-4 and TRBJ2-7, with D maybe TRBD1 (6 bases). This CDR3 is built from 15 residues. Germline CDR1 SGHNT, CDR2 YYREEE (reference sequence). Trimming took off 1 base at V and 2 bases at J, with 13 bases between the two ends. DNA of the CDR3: TGTGCCAGCAGCTTGATTACAGGGAACACCTACGAGCAGTACTTC. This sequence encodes CASSLITGNTYEQYF.

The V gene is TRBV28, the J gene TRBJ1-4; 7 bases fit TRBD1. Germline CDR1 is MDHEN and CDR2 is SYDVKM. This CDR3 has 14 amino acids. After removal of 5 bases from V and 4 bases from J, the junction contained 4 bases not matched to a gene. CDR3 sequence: CASSPGTVNEKLFF. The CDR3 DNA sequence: TGTGCCAGCAGTCCCGGGACAGTTAATGAAAAACTGTTTTTT. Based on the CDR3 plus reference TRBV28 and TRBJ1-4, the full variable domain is DVKVTQSSRYLVKRTGEKVFLECVQDMDHENMFWYRQDPGLGLRLIYFSYDVKMKEKGDIPEGYSVSREKKERFSLILESASTNQTSMYLCASSPGTVNEKLFFGSGTQLSVL.

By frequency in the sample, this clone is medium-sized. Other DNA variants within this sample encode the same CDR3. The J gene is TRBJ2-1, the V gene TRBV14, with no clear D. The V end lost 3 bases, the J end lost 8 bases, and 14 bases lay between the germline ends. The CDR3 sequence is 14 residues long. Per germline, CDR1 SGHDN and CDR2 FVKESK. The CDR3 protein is CASSQRDLEDEQFF. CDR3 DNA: TGTGCCAGCAGCCAGCGCGACTTAGAGGATGAGCAGTTCTTC.

The CDR3 loop reads CASSMVGVYNEQFF. The CDR3 DNA sequence: TGTGCCAGTAGTATGGTAGGGGTATACAATGAGCAGTTCTTC. V and J are TRBV19 and TRBJ2-1; perhaps TRBD1 as D (5 bases). The CDR3 is 14 residues long. Deletions cut 3 bases from V and 4 bases from J, with 10 bases between. Germline V gene lookup returns CDR1 LNHDA and CDR2 SQIVND (reference sequence). Filled out from reference TRBV19 and TRBJ2-1, the complete variable domain reads DGGITQSPKYLFRKEGQNVTLSCEQNLNHDAMYWYRQDPGQGLRLIYYSQIVNDFQKGDIAEGYSVSREKKESFPLTVTSAQKNPTAFYLCASSMVGVYNEQFFGPGTRLTVL.

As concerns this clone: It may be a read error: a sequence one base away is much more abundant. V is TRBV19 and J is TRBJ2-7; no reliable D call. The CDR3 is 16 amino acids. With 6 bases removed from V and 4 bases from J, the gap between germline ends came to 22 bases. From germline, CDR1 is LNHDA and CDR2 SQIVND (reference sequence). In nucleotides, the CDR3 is TGTGCCAGTAGCAGCGCCGTGACTCCTACGACTTACGAGCAGTACTTC. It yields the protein CASSSAVTPTTYEQYF.

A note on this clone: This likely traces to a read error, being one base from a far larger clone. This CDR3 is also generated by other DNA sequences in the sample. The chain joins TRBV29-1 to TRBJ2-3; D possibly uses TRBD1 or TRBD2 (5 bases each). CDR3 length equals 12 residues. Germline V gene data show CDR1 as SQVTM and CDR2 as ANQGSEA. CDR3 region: CSATPGPDTQYF. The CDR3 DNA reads TGCAGCGCAACCCCGGGGCCAGATACGCAGTATTTC.

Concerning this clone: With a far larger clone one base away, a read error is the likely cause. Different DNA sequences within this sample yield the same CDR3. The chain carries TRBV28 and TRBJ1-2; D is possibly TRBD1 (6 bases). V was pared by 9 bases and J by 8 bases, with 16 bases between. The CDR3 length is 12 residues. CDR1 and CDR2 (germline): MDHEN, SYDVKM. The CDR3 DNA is TGTGCCAGTAGTCAGGGGCGGTGGGGCTACACCTTC. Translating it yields CASSQGRWGYTF.

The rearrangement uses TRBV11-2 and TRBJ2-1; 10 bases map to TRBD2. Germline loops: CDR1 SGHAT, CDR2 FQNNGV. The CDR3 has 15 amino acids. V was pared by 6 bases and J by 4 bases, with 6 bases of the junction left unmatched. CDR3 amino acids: CASRGAGGPYNEQFF. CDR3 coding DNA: TGTGCCAGCAGGGGAGCGGGAGGGCCTTACAATGAGCAGTTCTTC.

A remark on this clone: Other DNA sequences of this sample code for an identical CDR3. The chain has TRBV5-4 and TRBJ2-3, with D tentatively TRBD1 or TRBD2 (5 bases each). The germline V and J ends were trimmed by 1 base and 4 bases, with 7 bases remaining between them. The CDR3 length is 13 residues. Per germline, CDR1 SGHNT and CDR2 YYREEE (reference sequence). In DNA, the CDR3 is TGTGCCAGCAGCTTGCGGGGCCCAGATACGCAGTATTTT. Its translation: CASSLRGPDTQYF.

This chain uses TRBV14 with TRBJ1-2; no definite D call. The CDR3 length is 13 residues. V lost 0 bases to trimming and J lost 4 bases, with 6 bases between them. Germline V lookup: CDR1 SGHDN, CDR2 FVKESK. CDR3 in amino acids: CASSQDAAYGYTF. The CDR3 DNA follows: TGTGCCAGCAGCCAAGATGCAGCCTATGGCTACACCTTC. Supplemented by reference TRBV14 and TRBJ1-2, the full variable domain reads EAGVTQFPSHSVIEKGQTVTLRCDPISGHDNLYWYRRVMGKEIKFLLHFVKESKQDESGMPNNRFLAERTGGTYSTLKVQPAELEDSGVYFCASSQDAAYGYTFGSGTRLTVV.